The 29 T cell receptor beta chains presented below share a single source sample, sequenced in a study of T cell responses to AZD1222 COVID-19 vaccine. Method: immunoSEQ multiplex PCR; TCRdb's copy keeps in-frame clones and lacks some. The sample has 90,000 or so clones; 80% to 90% are singletons. The source was peripheral blood, collected on day 0 of AZD1222 vaccination. The source of these receptors is an adult in good health.

This clone was observed once. The chain has TRBV7-2 and TRBJ2-6; D ambiguous. V was cut by 5 bases and J by 3 bases, with 11 bases left in between. The CDR3 totals 15 residues. Germline assignment: CDR1 SGHTA and CDR2 FQGNSA. The CDR3 sequence: CASSPRTGGANVLTF. The CDR3 nucleotides are TGTGCCAGCAGCCCACGGACGGGTGGGGCCAACGTCCTGACTTTC.

This clone was observed a few times. This chain joins TRBV2 and TRBJ1-4; 8 nucleotides agree with TRBD1. The V gene's germline CDR1 is SNHLY and CDR2 FYNNEI. This CDR3 spans 17 amino acids. Trimming removed 2 bases from V and 3 bases from J; junction bases left unmatched: 8. CDR3 in amino acids: CASSELGTGGSNEKLFF. The CDR3 coding sequence is TGTGCCAGCAGTGAATTAGGGACAGGAGGGTCTAATGAAAAACTGTTTTTT.

The chain has TRBV29-1 and TRBJ2-3, with D possibly TRBD2 on 5 matching bases. The germline V gene encodes CDR1 SQVTM and CDR2 ANQGSEA. The CDR3 sequence is 13 residues long. V lost 6 bases, J lost 7 bases, and 17 bases lay in between. CDR3 sequence: CSVAGVTRHTQYF. The CDR3 DNA sequence: TGCAGCGTAGCCGGGGTAACAAGGCATACGCAGTATTTT.

This clone was counted a single time. This chain links TRBV28 with TRBJ1-6; no definite D call. With 2 bases removed from V and 18 bases from J, the gap between germline ends came to 11 bases. The CDR3 spans 11 residues. CDR1 MDHEN and CDR2 SYDVKM come from the germline V gene. CDR3 protein: CASSLQAVSHF. In nucleotides, the CDR3 is TGTGCCAGCAGTTTACAAGCTGTTTCCCACTTT.

The V and J genes are TRBV28 and TRBJ2-2; D may match TRBD1 or TRBD2 (7 bases each). CDR3 length: 16 residues. Trimming removed 3 bases from V and 3 bases from J, with 14 bases in between. Germline assignment: CDR1 MDHEN and CDR2 SYDVKM. CDR3 sequence (DNA): TGTGCCAGCAGTTTTGGGAGGGGGCGCGACACCGGGGAGCTGTTTTTT. The encoded protein is CASSFGRGRDTGELFF.

This clone came up once. The chain is built from TRBV29-1 and TRBJ1-2; no clear D. This CDR3 is built from 14 residues. Germline CDR1 is SQVTM and CDR2 is ANQGSEA. The germline V and J ends were trimmed by 1 base and 6 bases, with 15 bases remaining between them. This CDR3 reads CSVEVATNSNGYTF. The CDR3, as DNA: TGCAGCGTTGAAGTTGCGACAAACTCTAATGGCTACACCTTC.

The genes are TRBV18 and TRBJ1-4; D remains ambiguous. This CDR3 contains 13 residues. The V end was cut by 1 base, the J end by 5 bases, with 5 bases between. Germline CDR1 reads KGHSH; CDR2 reads LQKENI. CDR3 in amino acids: CASSPRGNEKLFF. The CDR3 DNA follows: TGTGCCAGCTCACCACGGGGAAATGAAAAACTGTTTTTT.

The rearrangement links TRBV27 to TRBJ2-7; D is ambiguous. Germline lookup yields CDR1 MNHEY and CDR2 SMNVEV (reference sequence). This CDR3 is built from 14 residues. Deletions cut 3 bases from V and 1 base from J, with 10 bases between. The DNA of the CDR3 is TGTGCCAGCAGTTTCGTAACATCTTCCTACGAGCAGTACTTC. Amino acid sequence: CASSFVTSSYEQYF.

The J gene is TRBJ1-2, the V gene TRBV29-1, with unresolved D. The CDR3 extends over 14 amino acids. Germline assignment: CDR1 SQVTM and CDR2 ANQGSEA. V lost 0 bases to trimming and J lost 4 bases, with 12 bases between them. CDR3 DNA sequence: TGCAGCGTTGAAGATCAAGAATTCGGCTATGGCTACACCTTC. Its translation is CSVEDQEFGYGYTF.

The rearrangement links TRBV4-3 to TRBJ2-1; unclear D gene. Germline V lookup: CDR1 LGHNA, CDR2 YSLEER. V was clipped by 2 bases and J by 0 bases, with 11 bases between them. The CDR3 extends over 16 amino acids. The CDR3 sequence: CASSQQVGSSYNEQFF. The CDR3 DNA follows: TGCGCCAGCAGCCAACAAGTAGGCAGCTCCTACAATGAGCAGTTCTTC.

The V call is TRBV6-5, the J call TRBJ2-5, with 7 bases identical to TRBD1. The CDR3 is 15 amino acids. From germline, CDR1 is MNHEY and CDR2 SVGAGI. The trim removed 6 bases at V and 0 bases at J, leaving 7 bases unmatched. The chain's CDR3 is CASSPLQGNQETQYF. CDR3 coding DNA: TGTGCCAGCAGCCCATTACAGGGGAACCAAGAGACCCAGTACTTC.

The chain uses TRBV5-4 and TRBJ1-6; D uncertain. Trimming took 0 bases from V and 10 from J, leaving 14 bases between them. This CDR3 region has 15 residues. Germline loops: CDR1 SGHNT, CDR2 YYREEE (reference sequence). CDR3 in amino acids: CASSLEFEGGSPLHF. DNA for the CDR3: TGTGCCAGCAGCTTGGAATTTGAGGGAGGCTCACCCCTCCACTTT.

The chain carries TRBV12-5 and TRBJ1-6; 8 bases fit TRBD1. Germline V CDR1 and CDR2: LGHNT, FRNRAP. J gave up 8 bases and V 1 base, and 10 bases lay outside the gene matches. The CDR3 has 17 amino acids. CDR3 bases: TGTGCTAGTGGTTTGGCCTCCGGACAGGGTCCCCATTCACCCCTCCACTTT. Protein sequence: CASGLASGQGPHSPLHF.

The rearrangement uses TRBV7-9 and TRBJ2-2; 9 bases fit TRBD2. CDR3 length equals 16 residues. CDR1 is SEHNR and CDR2 is FQNEAQ in the germline V gene (reference sequence). V dropped 1 base and J dropped 5; count of bases not matched to a gene: 5. The CDR3 reads CASSLVSLAGTGELFF. The CDR3 coding sequence is TGTGCCAGCAGCTTAGTATCGCTAGCGGGAACCGGGGAGCTGTTTTTT.

J is TRBJ2-7 and V is TRBV19, with TRBD2 matching 12 bases. V was clipped by 3 bases and J by 12 bases; unmatched bases: 6. CDR3 length: 13 amino acids. Germline values: CDR1 LNHDA, CDR2 SQIVND (reference sequence). Here the CDR3 DNA reads TGTGCCAGTAGTATTCCCACTAGCGGGAGGATGTACTTC. This translates into CASSIPTSGRMYF.

This chain links TRBV27 with TRBJ2-7, with D maybe TRBD2 (6 bases). V lost 8 bases and J 5 bases, leaving 19 bases between the germline ends. CDR1 and CDR2 (germline): MNHEY, SMNVEV (reference sequence). This CDR3 has 14 amino acids. DNA for the CDR3: TGTGCCAGCCGATTGGGAGGCCCCCGCAACGAGCAGTACTTC. This gives the protein CASRLGGPRNEQYF.

The chain recombines TRBV4-3 with TRBJ2-1; D is perhaps TRBD2 (5 bases). Trimming pared 2 bases from V and 8 bases from J, leaving 22 bases between. The germline V gene encodes CDR1 LGHNA and CDR2 YSLEER. This CDR3 is built from 17 residues. CDR3 DNA sequence: TGCGCCAGCAGCCAATCACCTCCGGGATTAGAAGGTCATGAGCAGTTCTTC. Translated: CASSQSPPGLEGHEQFF.

The chain has TRBV12-5 and TRBJ1-4, with D possibly TRBD1 on 6 matching bases. V was trimmed by 2 bases and J by 5 bases, leaving 21 bases between them. The CDR3 runs 18 residues. Per the germline V gene, CDR1 is LGHNT and CDR2 is FRNRAP. The CDR3 DNA reads TGTGCTAGTGGTTTGCCACGTGGGGGCCTTACGGGAAATGAAAAACTGTTTTTT. Its translation: CASGLPRGGLTGNEKLFF.

The V and J genes are TRBV6-6 and TRBJ1-4; the D is unclear. The CDR3 has 12 amino acids. V was clipped by 2 bases and J by 7 bases, with 5 bases between them. CDR1 MNHNY and CDR2 SVGAGI come from the germline V gene (reference sequence). CDR3 bases: TGTGCCAGCAGTTACGTACGTGAAAAACTGTTTTTT. It encodes CASSYVREKLFF.

The CDR3 loop reads CASSTSGRSHEQYF. CDR3 DNA sequence: TGTGCCAGCAGTACTAGCGGGAGGTCACACGAGCAGTACTTC. The chain links TRBV28 to TRBJ2-7, with TRBD2 identical over 12 bases. The CDR3 is 14 residues long. In germline, CDR1 is MDHEN, CDR2 SYDVKM. With 5 bases clipped from V and 5 bases from J, the junction kept 4 bases outside the gene matches.

The chain joins TRBV18 to TRBJ2-2, with D unclear. The CDR3 runs 14 residues. Germline V gives CDR1 KGHSH, CDR2 LQKENI. Trimming stripped 2 bases from V and 5 bases from J, with 9 bases between. In DNA form, the CDR3 reads TGTGCCAGCTCACCAGGGCTCGGGACCGGGGAGCTGTTTTTT. Its translation: CASSPGLGTGELFF.

This sequence joins TRBV2 and TRBJ1-2; no firm D call. CDR3 length: 13 amino acids. The V end lost 2 bases, the J end lost 3 bases, and 7 bases lay between the germline ends. CDR1 is SNHLY and CDR2 is FYNNEI in the germline V gene. This CDR3 is CASSERRDYGYTF. CDR3 DNA sequence: TGTGCCAGCAGTGAAAGGCGGGACTATGGCTACACCTTC. The whole variable domain, filled in from reference TRBV2 and TRBJ1-2, reads EPEVTQTPSHQVTQMGQEVILRCVPISNHLYFYWYRQILGQKVEFLVSFYNNEISEKSEIFDDQFSVERPDGSNFTLKIRSTKLEDSAMYFCASSERRDYGYTFGSGTRLTVV.

V and J are TRBV6-2 or TRBV6-3 and TRBJ2-1, with 7 bases aligning to TRBD2. The CDR3 consists of 14 residues. Trimming took 2 bases from V and 5 from J; bases not matched to a gene: 3. Germline CDR1 and CDR2: MNHEY and SVGEGT. CDR3 region: CASSYAGVDNEQFF. The DNA of the CDR3 is TGTGCCAGCAGTTACGCGGGGGTTGACAATGAGCAGTTCTTC.

This rearrangement joins TRBV13 to TRBJ2-2, with TRBD2 identical over 9 bases. CDR1 PRHDT and CDR2 FYEKMQ come from the germline V gene (reference sequence). The CDR3 is made up of 17 amino acids. After removal of 0 bases from V and 3 bases from J, the junction contained 5 bases not matched to a gene. The CDR3 DNA follows: TGTGCCAGCAGCTTAGGCTCTCTAGCGGGGCACACCGGGGAGCTGTTTTTT. As protein: CASSLGSLAGHTGELFF.

The table lists this clone with a count of one. This chain joins TRBV12-3 or TRBV12-4 and TRBJ1-5; weak D call: TRBD1 (6 bases). V was pared by 7 bases and J by 6 bases, with 13 bases between. The CDR3 has 13 residues. The CDR3 DNA sequence: TGTGCCAGCATGGGGGCTGGGGGTCAGCCCCAGCATTTT. Encoded protein: CASMGAGGQPQHF.

CDR3 sequence reads: CASSLRGEKLFF. Here the CDR3 DNA reads TGTGCCAGCAGTTTACGCGGGGAAAAACTGTTTTTT. The rearrangement uses TRBV28 and TRBJ1-4; D gene unclear. The germline V gene encodes CDR1 MDHEN and CDR2 SYDVKM. The CDR3 extends over 12 amino acids. V was trimmed by 2 bases and J by 8 bases, leaving 6 bases between them. Variable domain in full (rest from reference TRBV28 and TRBJ1-4): DVKVTQSSRYLVKRTGEKVFLECVQDMDHENMFWYRQDPGLGLRLIYFSYDVKMKEKGDIPEGYSVSREKKERFSLILESASTNQTSMYLCASSLRGEKLFFGSGTQLSVL.

The chain uses TRBV11-2 and TRBJ1-6, with 7 bases lining up with TRBD1. CDR1 is SGHAT, CDR2 FQNNGV, per germline. Trimming cost V 5 bases and J 8 bases; bases outside gene matches: 6. The CDR3 runs 14 residues. CDR3 loop: CASSQTGRDSPLHF. CDR3 DNA sequence: TGTGCCAGCAGCCAGACAGGGAGAGATTCACCCCTCCACTTT.

As concerns this clone: The same CDR3 can be traced to other DNA sequences in this sample. V gene TRBV9 combines with J gene TRBJ2-5; the D call may be TRBD1 or TRBD2 (5 bases each). Germline V CDR1 and CDR2: SGDLS, YYNGEE. V was clipped by 0 bases and J by 4 bases, with 10 bases between them. The CDR3 extends over 14 amino acids. The CDR3 DNA sequence: TGTGCCAGCAGCGTAGCTGGGGGAGCAGAGACCCAGTACTTC. It is translated as CASSVAGGAETQYF.

This clone occurred once. The chain has TRBV4-2 and TRBJ2-7; 11 bases fit TRBD2. CDR1 and CDR2 (germline): LGHNA, YNFKEQ. V dropped 2 bases and J dropped 7; count of bases not matched to a gene: 10. The CDR3 contains 16 residues. The CDR3 loop is CASSQTLAGGLGEQYF. CDR3 DNA sequence: TGTGCCAGCAGCCAAACGCTAGCGGGAGGCCTGGGGGAGCAGTACTTC.